Listed here is a single T cell receptor beta chain. The data were taken from a study of blood T cell repertoires in COVID-19. Study context: Sites across the United States, Italy and Spain contributed samples from acute and convalescent COVID-19. T cells, B-cell-depleted T cells, or PBMCs provided the cDNA or gDNA that served as material.

Authors' analysis steps: The authors estimated nucleated cell counts from reference gene primer amplification. The data were produced by immunoSEQ multiplex PCR, yet TCRdb's version contains in-frame clones alone and is incomplete. The V and J calls and clone size are taken from that table; D and trimming were inferred from the DNA. The data show 130,000 to 150,000 clones, around 80% seen once. Trimming cost V 3 bases and J 3 bases; bases outside gene matches: 6. Germline lookup yields CDR1 KGHSH and CDR2 LQKENI. This CDR3 is 16 amino acids long. This sequence was found in a man aged 55 to 69 with active or convalescent COVID-19. The chain carries TRBV18 and TRBJ2-3; TRBD2 agrees at 10 bases. The sample taken for sequencing was peripheral blood. The CDR3 reads CASSPTAGGPTDTQYF. CDR3 coding DNA: TGTGCCAGCTCACCCACAGCGGGAGGGCCAACAGATACGCAGTATTTT.